This T cell receptor beta chain was found in a study of spatial heterogeneity in lung cancer. Study summary: Combinations of a unique TCR and a UMI were tallied in raw reads, and on average each appeared more than ten times.

A unique molecular identifier was carried by every single TCR cDNA molecule. TCRdb re-called the 5' RACE reads through MiXCR, storing one row per CDR3 protein. The table has tens of thousands of distinct CDR3 sequences, about 12% seen once; the top ten hold approximately 39%. The CDR3 has 13 residues. Germline CDR1 reads ENHRY; CDR2 reads SYGVKD. Germline trimming cut 6 bases from V and 2 bases from J; bases unmatched to any gene: 0. Described time point: sample taken at primary tumor resection. Whole RNA obtained from tumor, nontumor lung or frozen PBMC underwent sequencing without sorting. Patients with untreated early-stage non-small cell lung cancer, numbering 72, were the donors. This clonotype was detected a few times. Its specificity is not known. Study findings and constraints: Circulating ubiquitous expanded tumor TCRs were observed more frequently at resection than at follow-up.

The chain combines TRBV10-3 with TRBJ2-1, with 8 positions matching TRBD1. The clonotype comes from a male donor with early-stage non-small cell lung cancer. The sample was PBMCs, taken at surgery. The CDR3 DNA sequence: TGTGCCATCAGACAGGGGGCCTACAATGAGCAGTTCTTC. This encodes CAIRQGAYNEQFF.